These T cell receptor beta chains were read from a single sample in a study of cytomegalovirus exposure and HLA in healthy donors. The data were produced by immunoSEQ multiplex PCR, yet TCRdb's version contains in-frame clones alone and is incomplete. Among approximately 270,000 clones, just over 85% were seen once, and the ten largest hold 0.9% to 1.1%. Sequenced: PBMCs. Receptors were obtained from a woman younger than 35 in good health and CMV-seronegative. Each CDR3 is given with its conserved first and last residue. Each record gives: V gene, D gene, clone size, J gene, CDR3 DNA, CDR3 protein. D genes are given only for firm matches. Where a row states a size, it is once, few, many or the class of an expanded clone; other rows omit it.

TRBV6-5	TRBD1	-	TRBJ2-7	TGTGCCAGCAGATCGGGACAGGGGATCGGAAGCGAGCAGTACTTC	CASRSGQGIGSEQYF
TRBV5-1	-	-	TRBJ2-3	TGCGCCAGCCAGACGGGACATGGGCCTAGCACAGATACGCAGTATTTT	CASQTGHGPSTDTQYF
TRBV30	TRBD2	-	TRBJ2-1	TGTGCCTGGAGTGGACTGACTAGCGGGAGGGGTATTGAGCAGTTCTTC	CAWSGLTSGRGIEQFF
TRBV7-6	TRBD2	-	TRBJ2-3	TGTGCCAGCAGCTTGGGATCTAGCGGGGGCGGCACAGATACGCAGTATTTT	CASSLGSSGGGTDTQYF
TRBV7-9	-	-	TRBJ2-7	TGTGCCAGCAGCCCGCTGAATAGAGGCGAGCAGTACTTC	CASSPLNRGEQYF
TRBV19	-	few	TRBJ2-7	TGTGCCAGTAGAGAGCGGGCCACCTACGAGCAGTACTTC	CASRERATYEQYF
TRBV30	-	-	TRBJ1-4	TGTGCCTGGAGTATTATCGGGACACCCGAAAAACTGTTTTTT	CAWSIIGTPEKLFF
TRBV4-3	TRBD1	-	TRBJ2-7	TGCGCCAGCAGCCAAGATGGACAGGGGGCCGGCGAGCAGTACTTC	CASSQDGQGAGEQYF
TRBV5-1	-	-	TRBJ2-6	TGCGCCAGCAGCCATGACAGGTTACAAACCTCTGGGGCCAACGTCCTGACTTTC	CASSHDRLQTSGANVLTF
TRBV4-1	TRBD1	-	TRBJ1-1	TGCGCCAGCAGCCAAGTTCAAGGGACAGCGAACACTGAAGCTTTCTTT	CASSQVQGTANTEAFF
TRBV6-5	-	-	TRBJ2-7	TGTGCCAGCAGCCCCGACAGGCTTCAGTACTTC	CASSPDRLQYF
TRBV7-7	-	-	TRBJ2-7	TGTGCCAGCTCACGGGGTTACTACGAGCAGTACTTC	CASSRGYYEQYF
TRBV4-1	-	-	TRBJ2-7	TGCGCCAGCAGCGAGGACAGCTCCTACGAGCAGTACTTC	CASSEDSSYEQYF
TRBV10-3	TRBD1	-	TRBJ2-3	TGTGCCATCAGTGCCCGACAGGGTCCCACAGATACGCAGTATTTT	CAISARQGPTDTQYF
TRBV6-6	-	-	TRBJ2-7	TGTGCCAGCAGTTCACAGGGATCTGGATACGAGCAGTACTTC	CASSSQGSGYEQYF
TRBV28	TRBD1	many	TRBJ2-5	TGTGCCAGCAGTTTTCCCGACAGGGGCGAGACCCAGTACTTC	CASSFPDRGETQYF
TRBV10-1	-	-	TRBJ1-2	TGCGCCAGCAGTGAGTCGAGGACGGGGGGCTACACCTTC	CASSESRTGGYTF
TRBV6-1	TRBD1	-	TRBJ1-6	TGTGCCACCTCGACAGGGGTTTACTATAATTCACCCCTCCACTTT	CATSTGVYYNSPLHF
TRBV6-5	TRBD1	-	TRBJ1-1	TGTGCCAGCAGTCTGACAGGGCAGAACACTGAAGCTTTCTTT	CASSLTGQNTEAFF
TRBV7-8	TRBD1	-	TRBJ1-2	TGTGCCAGCAGCACCCAGAGACAGGGCTGGTATGGCTACACCTTC	CASSTQRQGWYGYTF
TRBV4-1	TRBD1	few	TRBJ2-5	TGCGCCAGCAGCCAAGATCCGGGACAGCAAGAGACCCAGTACTTC	CASSQDPGQQETQYF
TRBV30	-	-	TRBJ2-3	TGTGCCTGGAGTCCCGGTAGCACAGATACGCAGTATTTT	CAWSPGSTDTQYF